Included here is one T cell receptor beta chain sequence, with context. Its antigen is unknown. This sample is drawn from a study of cytomegalovirus exposure and HLA in healthy donors. The CDR3 is 16 residues long. Germline values: CDR1 MNHNY, CDR2 SVGAGI (reference sequence). Trimming cost V 8 bases and J 5 bases, with 21 bases left between them. Whole-study results and caveats: According to a subsequent analysis, TCR clusters from the first cohort were inclined to appear together in the 130 or so validation repertoires.

The table came from immunoSEQ multiplex PCR; TCRdb's copy has only in-frame clones and leaves some out. Counted here are approximately 100,000 clones, over 75% occurring once; the ten biggest clones make up 5.5% to 7.5%. This clonotype was obtained from a man between 18 and 35 years old in good health and CMV-seropositive. The sequenced material came from PBMCs. The rearrangement joins TRBV6-6 to TRBJ2-2; TRBD2 might be the D (7 bases). CDR3 in amino acids: CASHLGGPLRTGELFF. The CDR3 bases are TGTGCCAGCCATTTGGGGGGGCCCCTGAGGACCGGGGAGCTGTTTTTT.